The sequence of this T cell receptor (beta chain) was determined in a study of T cell changes during pregnancy in multiple sclerosis (dated by TCRdb to between 2018 and 2021). Regarding the research as a whole: Changes in the T cell repertoire over the course of pregnancy were examined in this study in women with multiple sclerosis.

Library preparation was by the immunoSEQ multiplex PCR assay. TCRdb took this table from immuneACCESS and kept in-frame rearrangements with V and J called. Such tables lack part of the clones; where checked against another copy, unresolved V genes explain under half of the gap, and the rest is unexplained. The sample table lists about 38,000 clones, over 90% of them with a count of one. 0.3% to 0.45% of the sample is taken by the ten largest. CDR1 and CDR2 are drawn from the germline V gene: SGDLS, YYNGEE. Trimming removed 5 bases from V and 5 bases from J, leaving 16 bases between the germline ends. The CDR3 runs 14 amino acids, cysteine and phenylalanine included. The retained sequence is limited to the CDR3, 42 bases, with the frame set at the first base. On this clone itself: This clone's antigen is unknown. Base qualities are not provided; no much larger clone lies one nucleotide away.

The clonotype originates from a female donor with multiple sclerosis, enrolled in a pregnancy study. The specimen comprised CD4+ T cells from peripheral blood mononuclear cells, sampled in the second trimester of pregnancy. The rearrangement combines TRBV9 with TRBJ2-5; tentative D gene TRBD2, with 6 bases matching. The encoded CDR3 is CASSPPGRGETQYF. The nucleotide sequence reads TGTGCCAGCAGTCCCCCCGGGAGAGGCGAGACCCAGTACTTC. Outside the CDR3, residues come from the reference TRBV9 and TRBJ2-5 proteins, so the full variable domain is: DSGVTQTPKHLITATGQRVTLRCSPRSGDLSVYWYQQSLDQGLQFLIQYYNGEERAKGNILERFSAQQFPDLHSELNLSSLELGDSALYFCASSPPGRGETQYFGPGTRLLVL.